This T cell receptor (beta chain) emerged from a study of response to subunit inactivated influenza vaccine. TCRdb re-called the RT-PCR reads through MiXCR, storing one row per CDR3 protein. The sample includes fewer than 700,000 distinct CDR3 sequences, approximately 13% of them seen just once. The CDR3 is 16 residues long. CDR1 and CDR2 (germline): DFQATT, SNEGSKA (reference sequence). The trim removed 0 bases at V and 8 bases at J, leaving 13 bases unmatched. This clonotype was detected ten times or more. V usage is TRBV20-1 and J usage is TRBJ2-1; 7 nucleotides match TRBD1. The starting material was PBMCs from blood, obtained 35 to 45 days after vaccination. The sequence derives from a man aged 50 or older who received an inactivated influenza vaccine. CDR3 DNA sequence: TGCAGTGCTAGAGATCACGACGACAGGGTCGGGGATGAGCAGTTCTTC. It encodes CSARDHDDRVGDEQFF.